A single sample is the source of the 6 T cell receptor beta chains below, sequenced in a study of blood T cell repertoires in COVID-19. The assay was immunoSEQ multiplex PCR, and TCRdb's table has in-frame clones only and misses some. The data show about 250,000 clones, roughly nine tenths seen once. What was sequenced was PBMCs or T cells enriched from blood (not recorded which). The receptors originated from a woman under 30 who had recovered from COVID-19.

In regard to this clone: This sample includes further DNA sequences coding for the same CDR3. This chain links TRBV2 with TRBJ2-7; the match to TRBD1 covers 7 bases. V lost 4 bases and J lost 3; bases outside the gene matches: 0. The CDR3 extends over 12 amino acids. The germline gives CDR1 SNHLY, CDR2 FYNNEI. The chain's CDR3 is CASSGDSYEQYF. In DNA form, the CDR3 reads TGTGCCAGCAGTGGGGACAGCTACGAGCAGTACTTC.

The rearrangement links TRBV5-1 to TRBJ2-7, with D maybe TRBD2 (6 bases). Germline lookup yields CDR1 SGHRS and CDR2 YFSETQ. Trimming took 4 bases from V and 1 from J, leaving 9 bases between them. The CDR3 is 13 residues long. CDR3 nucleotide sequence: TGCGCCAGCAGCCCCGGACTATCCTACGAGCAGTACTTC. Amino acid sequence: CASSPGLSYEQYF.

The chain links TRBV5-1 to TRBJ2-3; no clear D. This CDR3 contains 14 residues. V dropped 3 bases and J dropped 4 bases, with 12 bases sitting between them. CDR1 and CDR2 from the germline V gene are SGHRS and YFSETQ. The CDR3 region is CASSSGPGADTQYF. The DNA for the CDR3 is TGCGCCAGCAGCTCTGGCCCGGGTGCAGATACGCAGTATTTT.

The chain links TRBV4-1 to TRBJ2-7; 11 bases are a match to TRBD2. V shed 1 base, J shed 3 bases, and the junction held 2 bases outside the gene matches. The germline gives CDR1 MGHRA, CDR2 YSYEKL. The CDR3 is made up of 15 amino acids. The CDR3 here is CASSQGGLAGYEQYF. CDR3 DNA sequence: TGCGCCAGCAGCCAAGGCGGACTAGCGGGCTACGAGCAGTACTTC.

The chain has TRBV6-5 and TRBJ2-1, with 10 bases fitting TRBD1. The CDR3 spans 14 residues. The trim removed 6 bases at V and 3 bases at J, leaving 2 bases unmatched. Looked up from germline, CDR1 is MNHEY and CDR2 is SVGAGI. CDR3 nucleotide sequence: TGTGCCAGCAGGGGACAGGGGAACTACAATGAGCAGTTCTTC. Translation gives CASRGQGNYNEQFF.

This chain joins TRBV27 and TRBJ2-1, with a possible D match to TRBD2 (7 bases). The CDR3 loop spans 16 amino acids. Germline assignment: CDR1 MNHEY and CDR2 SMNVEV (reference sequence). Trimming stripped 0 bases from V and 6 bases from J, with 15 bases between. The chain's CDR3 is CASSLSRGGLSNEQFF. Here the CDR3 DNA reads TGTGCCAGCAGTTTATCGAGGGGGGGCCTCAGCAATGAGCAGTTCTTC.